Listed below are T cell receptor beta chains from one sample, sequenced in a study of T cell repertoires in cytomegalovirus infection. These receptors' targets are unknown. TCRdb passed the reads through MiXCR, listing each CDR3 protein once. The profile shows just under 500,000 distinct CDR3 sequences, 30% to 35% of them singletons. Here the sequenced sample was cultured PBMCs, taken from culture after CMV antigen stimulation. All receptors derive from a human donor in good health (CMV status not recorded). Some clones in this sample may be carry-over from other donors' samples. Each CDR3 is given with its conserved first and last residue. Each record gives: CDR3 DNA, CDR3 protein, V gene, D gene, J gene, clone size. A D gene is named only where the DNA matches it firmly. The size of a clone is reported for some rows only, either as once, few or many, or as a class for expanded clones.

CDR3nt: TGTGCCAGCAGTTTAGTTAGGTTGACTAGCGGGAGGGCCCAATGGTCCTACAATGAGCAGTTCTTC
CDR3aa: CASSLVRLTSGRAQWSYNEQFF
v_gene: TRBV7-2
d_gene: TRBD2
j_gene: TRBJ2-1
abundance: -

CDR3nt: TGTGCCAGCAGCCCCCGTTATAGCAATCAGCCCCAGCATTTT
CDR3aa: CASSPRYSNQPQHF
v_gene: TRBV7-2
d_gene: -
j_gene: TRBJ1-5
abundance: many

CDR3nt: TGTGCCAGCAGCTTAATTGGGGGCATCTCATCCGAAAAACTGTTTTTT
CDR3aa: CASSLIGGISSEKLFF
v_gene: TRBV7-9
d_gene: -
j_gene: TRBJ1-4
abundance: -

CDR3nt: TGTGCCAGCAGCACCCGGACCGCCCGAAATAATTCACCCCTCCACTTT
CDR3aa: CASSTRTARNNSPLHF
v_gene: TRBV7-8
d_gene: -
j_gene: TRBJ1-6
abundance: many

CDR3nt: TGTGCCAGCAGTCTATGGACAGGAGACTACAATGAGCAGTTCTTC
CDR3aa: CASSLWTGDYNEQFF
v_gene: TRBV11-3
d_gene: TRBD1
j_gene: TRBJ2-1
abundance: few

CDR3nt: TGCGCCAGCAGTGAAAGTCGGGGGCTAGCGGGAGAGACCCAGTACTTC
CDR3aa: CASSESRGLAGETQYF
v_gene: TRBV10-1
d_gene: TRBD2
j_gene: TRBJ2-5
abundance: -

CDR3nt: TGTGCCAGCAGCGCGCAGGGGTCATACAATGAGCAGTTCTTC
CDR3aa: CASSAQGSYNEQFF
v_gene: TRBV7-2
d_gene: -
j_gene: TRBJ2-1
abundance: few

CDR3nt: TGTGCCAGCAGTTGGGGACAGGGGCAAGCTTTCTTT
CDR3aa: CASSWGQGQAFF
v_gene: TRBV12-3/TRBV12-4
d_gene: TRBD1
j_gene: TRBJ1-1
abundance: few

CDR3nt: TGTGCCAGCAGCGCTTCTGGGGGTCCCTACGAGCAGTACTTC
CDR3aa: CASSASGGPYEQYF
v_gene: TRBV7-9
d_gene: -
j_gene: TRBJ2-7
abundance: -

CDR3nt: TGTGCCAGCAGCTTAGGAGACGACTACAATGAGCAGTTCTTC
CDR3aa: CASSLGDDYNEQFF
v_gene: TRBV11-2
d_gene: -
j_gene: TRBJ2-1
abundance: few

CDR3nt: TGTGCCAGCAGCTTAGGTACAGGGGGCGTCGGGGCCAACGTCCTGACTTTC
CDR3aa: CASSLGTGGVGANVLTF
v_gene: TRBV7-7
d_gene: TRBD1
j_gene: TRBJ2-6
abundance: -

CDR3nt: TGTGCCAGCAGCTTAATAACGTTCTGGGGGGAAGATACGCAGTATTTT
CDR3aa: CASSLITFWGEDTQYF
v_gene: TRBV7-2
d_gene: -
j_gene: TRBJ2-3
abundance: few

CDR3nt: TGCGCCAGCAGCCAGGCCAGACACAATGAGCAGTTCTTC
CDR3aa: CASSQARHNEQFF
v_gene: TRBV4-1
d_gene: -
j_gene: TRBJ2-1
abundance: few

CDR3nt: TGTGCCAGCAGAGAACTAGCGGGAGGGCCGAAAGATACGCAGTATTTT
CDR3aa: CASRELAGGPKDTQYF
v_gene: TRBV6-5
d_gene: TRBD2
j_gene: TRBJ2-3
abundance: -

CDR3nt: TGTGCCAGCAGTTTAAAACAGGGGCTTCAGCCCCAGCATTTT
CDR3aa: CASSLKQGLQPQHF
v_gene: TRBV27
d_gene: TRBD1
j_gene: TRBJ1-5
abundance: -

CDR3nt: TGTGCCAGCAGTTTAAGAGCTGTTCTTAGTTACACCTTC
CDR3aa: CASSLRAVLSYTF
v_gene: TRBV28
d_gene: -
j_gene: TRBJ1-2
abundance: -

CDR3nt: TGTGCCAGCAGCCGTGGGGGGCTGGAGACCGAGCAGTACTTC
CDR3aa: CASSRGGLETEQYF
v_gene: TRBV7-2
d_gene: -
j_gene: TRBJ2-7
abundance: many

CDR3nt: TGTGCCAGCAGCTTAAGCCCAGCGGGAGGGCCCACGTCTGAGCAGTTCTTC
CDR3aa: CASSLSPAGGPTSEQFF
v_gene: TRBV7-9
d_gene: TRBD2
j_gene: TRBJ2-1
abundance: few

CDR3nt: TGTGCCAGCAGCCCACACATGACAGGGGGAGAGACCCAGTACTTC
CDR3aa: CASSPHMTGGETQYF
v_gene: TRBV7-2
d_gene: TRBD1
j_gene: TRBJ2-5
abundance: -

CDR3nt: TGTGCCATCAGTGAGTCGGGTAGGGTACCCTACGAGCAGTACTTC
CDR3aa: CAISESGRVPYEQYF
v_gene: TRBV10-3
d_gene: -
j_gene: TRBJ2-7
abundance: -

CDR3nt: TGTGCCAGCAGCTTGGATCGAGACAGGGGTGGCTACACCTTC
CDR3aa: CASSLDRDRGGYTF
v_gene: TRBV11-2
d_gene: TRBD1
j_gene: TRBJ1-2
abundance: -

CDR3nt: TGTGACAGCAGTGACTCCCCTAGCACAGATACGCAGTATTTT
CDR3aa: CDSSDSPSTDTQYF
v_gene: TRBV9
d_gene: -
j_gene: TRBJ2-3
abundance: -

CDR3nt: TGTGCCAGCAGCTTAAGGGGTCAGGGAGACTATGGCTACACCTTC
CDR3aa: CASSLRGQGDYGYTF
v_gene: TRBV7-9
d_gene: -
j_gene: TRBJ1-2
abundance: few

CDR3nt: TGTGCCATCAGTTACGCCGGGACTGACTCCTACGAGCAGTACTTC
CDR3aa: CAISYAGTDSYEQYF
v_gene: TRBV10-3
d_gene: -
j_gene: TRBJ2-7
abundance: -

CDR3nt: TGTGCCAGCAGGCCGACTAGCTCCTACACCGGGGAGCTGTTTTTT
CDR3aa: CASRPTSSYTGELFF
v_gene: TRBV2
d_gene: TRBD2
j_gene: TRBJ2-2
abundance: -

CDR3nt: TGTGCCAGCAGCTTAATATCGTTGGGCCTCGGCACAGATACGCAGTATTTT
CDR3aa: CASSLISLGLGTDTQYF
v_gene: TRBV7-2
d_gene: -
j_gene: TRBJ2-3
abundance: many